These T cell receptor beta chains were read from a single sample in a study of cytomegalovirus exposure and HLA in healthy donors. The table came from immunoSEQ multiplex PCR; TCRdb's copy has only in-frame clones and leaves some out. The sample lists 130,000 to 150,000 clones; more than 75% were seen once. The sequencing input was PBMCs. These receptors originate from a woman younger than 35 in good health and CMV-seropositive. Both conserved end residues are part of each CDR3. D genes are given only for firm matches. Not all rows give a size; the values are once, few, many and, for expanded clones, a class.

D gene: TRBD1
J gene: TRBJ1-2
V gene: TRBV29-1
clone size: -
CDR3 DNA: TGCAGCGTTCATGACAGGGGGAATGGCTACACCTTC
CDR3 protein: CSVHDRGNGYTF

D gene: -
J gene: TRBJ1-4
V gene: TRBV5-1
clone size: -
CDR3 DNA: TGCGCCAGCAGCTTGCTTGACAGTAATGAAAAACTGTTTTTT
CDR3 protein: CASSLLDSNEKLFF

D gene: -
J gene: TRBJ2-5
V gene: TRBV10-2
clone size: -
CDR3 DNA: TGCGCCAGCTTAATCGAGTCAAGTGGGACCCAGTACTTC
CDR3 protein: CASLIESSGTQYF

D gene: -
J gene: TRBJ1-2
V gene: TRBV5-4
clone size: -
CDR3 DNA: TGTGCCAGCAGCTTGGACGGGGGGCCTCCTCCCCTCTATGGCTACACCTTC
CDR3 protein: CASSLDGGPPPLYGYTF

D gene: -
J gene: TRBJ1-2
V gene: TRBV7-9
clone size: few
CDR3 DNA: TGTGCCAGCAGCTTAGGCCGGGAACAGATTAACTATGGCTACACCTTC
CDR3 protein: CASSLGREQINYGYTF

D gene: TRBD1
J gene: TRBJ1-5
V gene: TRBV18
clone size: few
CDR3 DNA: TGTGCCAGCTCACCAGGGACAGGGAGCAATCAGCCCCAGCATTTT
CDR3 protein: CASSPGTGSNQPQHF

D gene: TRBD2
J gene: TRBJ2-2
V gene: TRBV5-1
clone size: -
CDR3 DNA: TGCGCCAGCAGCGCGCGACTAGCGGGGGGACCGAACACCGGGGAGCTGTTTTTT
CDR3 protein: CASSARLAGGPNTGELFF

D gene: TRBD1
J gene: TRBJ2-4
V gene: TRBV12-5
clone size: -
CDR3 DNA: TGTGCTAGTGGTTTGGTATTTGGACAGGGGAGTAACATTCAGTACTTC
CDR3 protein: CASGLVFGQGSNIQYF

D gene: -
J gene: TRBJ1-5
V gene: TRBV11-3
clone size: -
CDR3 DNA: TGTGCCAGCAGCCGAATACCAGGGGCGAGCAATCAGCCCCAGCATTTT
CDR3 protein: CASSRIPGASNQPQHF

D gene: TRBD1
J gene: TRBJ1-2
V gene: TRBV4-3
clone size: -
CDR3 DNA: TGCGCCAGCAGCCAGGGTACAGGGGGCTCCTATGGCTACACCTTC
CDR3 protein: CASSQGTGGSYGYTF

D gene: TRBD2
J gene: TRBJ2-7
V gene: TRBV5-5
clone size: -
CDR3 DNA: TGTGCCAGCAGCTTGGCTAGCGGGGGTTACGAGCAGTACTTC
CDR3 protein: CASSLASGGYEQYF

D gene: TRBD2
J gene: TRBJ2-7
V gene: TRBV29-1
clone size: -
CDR3 DNA: TGCAGCGTGGAAGGGACTAGCGGGGGTTACGAGCAGTACTTC
CDR3 protein: CSVEGTSGGYEQYF

D gene: -
J gene: TRBJ1-1
V gene: TRBV6-5
clone size: few
CDR3 DNA: TGTGCCAGCAGGGACCAGGGAAGTACTGAAGCTTTCTTT
CDR3 protein: CASRDQGSTEAFF

D gene: TRBD1
J gene: TRBJ1-4
V gene: TRBV5-4
clone size: -
CDR3 DNA: TGTGCCAGCAGCGGAGGGGGCCTTGGTGAAAAACTGTTTTTT
CDR3 protein: CASSGGGLGEKLFF